This TCR beta chain was observed in a study of cytomegalovirus exposure and HLA in healthy donors. Unrecorded for this donor was the CMV serostatus. The PCR made use of 60 Vbeta and 13 Jbeta primers. The data were produced by immunoSEQ multiplex PCR, yet TCRdb's version contains in-frame clones alone and is incomplete. The sample includes about 150,000 clones, about 82% seen only once; the top ten take approximately 4.3%. Regarding the study as a whole: Association of a missense DCLRE1C variant with TCR beta V- and J-gene trimming was reported in a later analysis. Earlier analysis looked at TCR beta V segments, and most were productive about 87% or about 30% of the time. Later analysis showed most CMV-associated TCR beta chains appearing HLA-restricted.

CDR1 and CDR2 from the germline V gene are GTSNPN and SVGIG (reference sequence). Germline trimming cut 0 bases from V and 7 bases from J; bases unmatched to any gene: 19. The CDR3 has 18 amino acids. As regards this clone: Its matching antigen is unknown.

The sequenced material came from PBMCs. The clonotype originates from a man aged 25 to 40 in good health. The chain is built from TRBV30 and TRBJ2-3, with TRBD1 identical over 7 bases. CDR3 sequence (DNA): TGTGCCTGGAGTGTACAGTACCCCGACAGGGAAAAAGGGTATACGCAGTATTTT. Translation: CAWSVQYPDREKGYTQYF. The entire variable domain, with the rest obtained from reference TRBV30 and TRBJ2-3, is as follows: SQTIHQWPATLVQPVGSPLSLECTVEGTSNPNLYWYRQAAGRGLQLLFYSVGIGQISSEVPQNLSASRPQDRQFILSSKKLLLSDSGFYLCAWSVQYPDREKGYTQYFGPGTRLTVL.